This TCR beta chain was documented in a study of cytomegalovirus exposure and HLA in healthy donors. The CDR3 extends over 11 amino acids. V lost 3 bases and J lost 6, with 8 bases in between. CDR1 and CDR2 from the germline V gene are DFQATT and SNEGSKA (reference sequence). Primers included in the PCR were 60 Vbeta and 13 Jbeta primers. The protocol was immunoSEQ multiplex PCR, while the TCRdb copy is restricted to in-frame clones and leaves out a portion. The sample shows about 200,000 clones, 82% of them seen only once. Material: PBMCs. This TCR derives from a boy between 2 and 10 years old in good health and CMV-seronegative. This chain links TRBV20-1 with TRBJ1-1; D remains ambiguous. The CDR3 DNA reads TGCAGTGCTAGTAGGGAGCCTGAAGCTTTCTTT. Translated: CSASREPEAFF.